This passage covers 26 T cell receptor beta chains from one sample sequenced in a study of T cell repertoires and HLA-DP antigens. Generated by immunoSEQ multiplex PCR, the TCRdb table keeps only in-frame clones and is missing some. The sample includes around 90,000 clones, approximately 89% seen only once; the top ten take approximately 1.5%. These receptors' antigens are unknown. Input material: CD4+ T cells from PBMCs. The receptors shown here come from a man aged 45-60 years in good health and CMV-seronegative.

The genes are TRBV7-2 and TRBJ2-7; 12 positions match TRBD2. The CDR3 runs to 16 residues. The germline gives CDR1 SGHTA, CDR2 FQGNSA. V dropped 4 bases and J dropped 2; count of bases not matched to a gene: 6. The CDR3: CASSSPTSGSPYEQYF. In DNA form, the CDR3 reads TGTGCCAGCAGCTCCCCGACTAGCGGGAGTCCCTACGAGCAGTACTTC.

The chain recombines TRBV15 with TRBJ2-5; D call uncertain. The germline V gene has CDR1 LNHNV and CDR2 YYDKDF (reference sequence). The ends were cut back, 5 bases at V and 2 bases at J, with 9 bases in the middle. The CDR3 is 13 amino acids. For the CDR3, the DNA is TGTGCCACCAGCCTGGGAAATCAAGAGACCCAGTACTTC. It specifies CATSLGNQETQYF. The variable domain in full, with the rest retrieved from reference TRBV15 and TRBJ2-5, is DAMVIQNPRYQVTQFGKPVTLSCSQTLNHNVMYWYQQKSSQAPKLLFHYYDKDFNNEADTPDNFQSRRPNTSFCFLDIRSPGLGDTAMYLCATSLGNQETQYFGPGTRLLVL.

The genes are TRBV7-8 and TRBJ2-3; 10 bases are a match to TRBD2. J was trimmed by 4 bases and V by 4 bases; bases with no gene match: 11. The CDR3 extends over 17 amino acids. Germline V gives CDR1 SGHVS, CDR2 FQNEAQ. CDR3 amino acids: CASSSKIAGGLADTQYF. DNA for the CDR3: TGTGCCAGCAGCTCGAAGATAGCGGGAGGTCTCGCAGATACGCAGTATTTT.

This chain connects TRBV2 to TRBJ1-1; 8 positions match TRBD1. The ends lost 7 bases at V and 1 base at J; junction bases unmatched: 11. Germline CDR1 is SNHLY and CDR2 is FYNNEI. The CDR3 has 16 amino acids. The CDR3 DNA is TGTGCCAGCAACACAGCGGCAGGGGGCAGGAACACTGAAGCTTTCTTT. This sequence encodes CASNTAAGGRNTEAFF.

This clone was picked up one time. The V gene is TRBV18, the J gene TRBJ2-7; D might be TRBD2 (7 bases). Germline CDR1 is KGHSH and CDR2 is LQKENI. This CDR3 has 14 amino acids. Trimming cost V 6 bases and J 4 bases, with 16 bases left between them. This CDR3 is CASSETRGGYEQYF. The CDR3 nucleotides are TGTGCCAGCTCCGAGACTAGGGGGGGATACGAGCAGTACTTC.

The rearrangement links TRBV2 to TRBJ1-6, with TRBD1 matching 9 bases. V lost 4 bases and J lost 14; bases outside the gene matches: 9. The CDR3 spans 14 residues. Germline CDR1 SNHLY, CDR2 FYNNEI. The CDR3 is CASSGGQGTGALHF. The CDR3 region has the DNA TGTGCCAGCAGTGGGGGACAGGGAACGGGAGCCCTCCACTTT. The whole variable domain, filled in from reference TRBV2 and TRBJ1-6, reads EPEVTQTPSHQVTQMGQEVILRCVPISNHLYFYWYRQILGQKVEFLVSFYNNEISEKSEIFDDQFSVERPDGSNFTLKIRSTKLEDSAMYFCASSGGQGTGALHFGNGTRLTVT.

This chain connects TRBV4-2 to TRBJ1-4; 9 bases agree with TRBD1. Germline loops: CDR1 LGHNA, CDR2 YNFKEQ. Losses at the gene ends were 3 bases for V and 4 bases for J; bases not matched to a gene: 9. This CDR3 is 17 amino acids long. CDR3 sequence: CASSQPDRGGINEKLFF. The CDR3 nucleotides are TGTGCCAGCAGCCAGCCCGACAGGGGGGGAATTAATGAAAAACTGTTTTTT.

The chain combines TRBV5-4 with TRBJ2-5; 13 bases match TRBD2. The V gene's germline CDR1 is SGHNT and CDR2 YYREEE (reference sequence). This CDR3 spans 17 amino acids. After removal of 1 base from V and 5 bases from J, the junction contained 8 bases not matched to a gene. The CDR3 DNA reads as TGTGCCAGCAGCTTGACTAGCGGGGGGGCGGTTCAGGAGACCCAGTACTTC. Protein product: CASSLTSGGAVQETQYF.

The chain uses TRBV6-6 and TRBJ2-5; D gene uncertain. This CDR3 contains 11 residues. The V end was cut by 7 bases, the J end by 7 bases, with 10 bases between. Germline-derived CDR1 and CDR2 are MNHNY and SVGAGI (reference sequence). This CDR3 reads CASKLVGTQYF. The CDR3, as DNA: TGTGCCAGCAAGCTGGTAGGGACCCAGTACTTC.

The V gene is TRBV28, the J gene TRBJ2-5; 11 nucleotides agree with TRBD2. J gave up 0 bases and V 3 bases, and 12 bases lay outside the gene matches. Germline CDR1 reads MDHEN; CDR2 reads SYDVKM. The length of the CDR3 is 19 residues. DNA of the CDR3: TGTGCCAGCAGTTTTACACCCGGGACTAGCGGTTGGTACCAAGAGACCCAGTACTTC. This gives the protein CASSFTPGTSGWYQETQYF.

The CDR3 here is CASSSGISGNTIYF. The CDR3 nucleotides read TGTGCCAGCTCATCCGGGATCTCTGGAAACACCATATATTTT. V usage is TRBV18 and J usage is TRBJ1-3; unclear D gene. Germline assignment: CDR1 KGHSH and CDR2 LQKENI. The V end lost 5 bases, the J end lost 0 bases, and 8 bases lay between the germline ends. This CDR3 has 14 residues.

This clone has a single count. This chain links TRBV6-1 with TRBJ2-7; TRBD2 matches 15 bases. CDR3 length: 15 residues. From germline, CDR1 is MNHNS and CDR2 SASEGT. Trimming removed 5 bases from V and 3 bases from J; junction bases left unmatched: 2. The CDR3 here is CASSKGLAGGYEQYF. The CDR3 nucleotides read TGTGCCAGCAGTAAGGGACTAGCGGGGGGCTACGAGCAGTACTTC.

J is TRBJ1-4 and V is TRBV30; 7 bases agree with TRBD1. The CDR3 is 15 residues long. CDR1 and CDR2 (germline): GTSNPN, SVGIG (reference sequence). V shed 0 bases and J 7 bases; nucleotides not matched to a gene: 8. CDR3 region: CAWSVLGGGGEKLFF. Written as DNA, the CDR3 is TGTGCCTGGAGTGTACTGGGAGGGGGCGGTGAAAAACTGTTTTTT. The full variable domain, completed using reference TRBV30 and TRBJ1-4, is SQTIHQWPATLVQPVGSPLSLECTVEGTSNPNLYWYRQAAGRGLQLLFYSVGIGQISSEVPQNLSASRPQDRQFILSSKKLLLSDSGFYLCAWSVLGGGGEKLFFGSGTQLSVL.

The rearrangement uses TRBV5-1 and TRBJ2-7, with TRBD2 identical over 7 bases. This CDR3 comprises 13 residues. The germline V gene encodes CDR1 SGHRS and CDR2 YFSETQ. Germline trimming cut 2 bases from V and 2 bases from J; bases unmatched to any gene: 1. As DNA, the CDR3 is TGCGCCAGCAGCTTAGCGGGAACCTACGAGCAGTACTTC. Its protein product is CASSLAGTYEQYF. The whole variable domain, filled in from reference TRBV5-1 and TRBJ2-7, reads KAGVTQTPRYLIKTRGQQVTLSCSPISGHRSVSWYQQTPGQGLQFLFEYFSETQRNKGNFPGRFSGRQFSNSRSEMNVSTLELGDSALYLCASSLAGTYEQYFGPGTRLTVT.

V gene TRBV27 combines with J gene TRBJ1-2; 8 nucleotides align to TRBD1. The germline V gene encodes CDR1 MNHEY and CDR2 SMNVEV (reference sequence). The length of the CDR3 is 15 residues. V shed 3 bases and J 4 bases; nucleotides not matched to a gene: 7. As DNA, the CDR3 is TGTGCCAGCAGTTTCCGACAGGGGTCACCCTATGGCTACACCTTC. Translated: CASSFRQGSPYGYTF.

V gene TRBV11-2 combines with J gene TRBJ2-7, with D uncertain. CDR1 is SGHAT, CDR2 FQNNGV, per germline. CDR3 length: 13 residues. V was shortened by 5 bases and J by 7 bases, with 15 bases between the two germline ends. The CDR3 protein is CASSQTGRSEQYF. The CDR3 DNA sequence: TGTGCCAGCAGCCAGACCGGACGCTCTGAGCAGTACTTC.

This rearrangement joins TRBV9 to TRBJ1-3; D gene uncertain. V lost 0 bases and J lost 1, with 11 bases in between. The CDR3 contains 16 residues. Germline V gene data show CDR1 as SGDLS and CDR2 as YYNGEE. In DNA, the CDR3 is TGTGCCAGCAGCGTAGGACGGTGGGGATCTGGAAACACCATATATTTT. Translating it yields CASSVGRWGSGNTIYF. The full variable domain, its missing parts supplied by reference TRBV9 and TRBJ1-3, is DSGVTQTPKHLITATGQRVTLRCSPRSGDLSVYWYQQSLDQGLQFLIQYYNGEERAKGNILERFSAQQFPDLHSELNLSSLELGDSALYFCASSVGRWGSGNTIYFGEGSWLTVV.

The CDR3 nucleotides read TGCGCCAGCAGCCAAACCAGCGGGATCTACTACGAGCAGTACTTC. Protein: CASSQTSGIYYEQYF. This chain connects TRBV4-1 to TRBJ2-7, with TRBD2 matching 7 bases. This CDR3 is built from 15 residues. Germline V gene lookup returns CDR1 MGHRA and CDR2 YSYEKL. With 2 bases clipped from V and 3 bases from J, the junction kept 7 bases outside the gene matches.

In its sample, this clone was seen once. V is TRBV18 and J is TRBJ2-7; D is possibly TRBD1 (5 bases). Germline values: CDR1 KGHSH, CDR2 LQKENI. V shed 5 bases and J shed 3 bases, with 17 bases lying between them. CDR3 length: 15 amino acids. The DNA for the CDR3 is TGTGCCAGCTCAGCCCAGGGAAGCACACGCTACGAGCAGTACTTC. Its protein product is CASSAQGSTRYEQYF.

This chain joins TRBV30 and TRBJ2-5; TRBD1 is a possible D gene (5 bases). V shed 0 bases and J shed 5 bases, with 10 bases lying between them. Germline V CDR1 and CDR2: GTSNPN, SVGIG (reference sequence). The CDR3 sequence is 13 residues long. The CDR3 sequence is CAWSVLRGETQYF. The DNA of the CDR3 is TGTGCCTGGAGTGTACTAAGGGGCGAGACCCAGTACTTC. Full variable domain (missing parts from reference TRBV30 and TRBJ2-5): SQTIHQWPATLVQPVGSPLSLECTVEGTSNPNLYWYRQAAGRGLQLLFYSVGIGQISSEVPQNLSASRPQDRQFILSSKKLLLSDSGFYLCAWSVLRGETQYFGPGTRLLVL.

The chain combines TRBV6-1 with TRBJ2-7, with 10 bases aligning to TRBD1. The CDR3 runs to 14 residues. Unmatched junction bases numbered 3, after V lost 3 bases and J lost 4 bases. The V gene's germline CDR1 is MNHNS and CDR2 SASEGT. Written as DNA, the CDR3 is TGTGCCAGCAGTGAGACAGGGGGCTTATACGAGCAGTACTTC. As protein: CASSETGGLYEQYF.

The rearrangement links TRBV6-5 to TRBJ1-5; D gene ambiguous. The CDR3 has 13 amino acids. Germline CDR1 reads MNHEY; CDR2 reads SVGAGI. The ends were cut back, 5 bases at V and 0 bases at J, with 5 bases in the middle. CDR3 protein: CASSRYSNQPQHF. The CDR3 DNA follows: TGTGCCAGCAGTCGATATAGCAATCAGCCCCAGCATTTT.

The V call is TRBV7-9, the J call TRBJ1-2; 12 bases match TRBD1. Unmatched junction bases numbered 6, after V lost 5 bases and J lost 8 bases. Germline CDR1 is SEHNR and CDR2 is FQNEAQ (reference sequence). The CDR3 totals 14 residues. CDR3 region: CASSQGQGADGYTF. CDR3 in DNA: TGTGCCAGCAGCCAGGGACAGGGGGCGGACGGCTACACCTTC.

The chain is built from TRBV9 and TRBJ2-3, with D unclear. The CDR3 is 14 amino acids. Trimming took 4 bases from V and 0 from J, leaving 9 bases between them. Germline V gives CDR1 SGDLS, CDR2 YYNGEE. The CDR3 region has the DNA TGTGCCAGCAGCAGCAGTGCTAGCACAGATACGCAGTATTTT. Amino acid sequence: CASSSSASTDTQYF.

The gene calls are TRBV19 and TRBJ2-5; the D gene is possibly TRBD2 (5 bases). The CDR3 spans 15 residues. Between the trimmed V and J ends, which lost 5 bases and 1 base, there was a span of 14 bases. From germline, CDR1 is LNHDA and CDR2 SQIVND (reference sequence). The chain's CDR3 is CASSPDTLAQETQYF. The CDR3 bases are TGTGCCAGTAGTCCTGACACCCTAGCCCAAGAGACCCAGTACTTC.

This clone was recorded once. This chain links TRBV7-8 with TRBJ2-3; D uncertain. The CDR3 is 16 amino acids. With 1 base removed from V and 4 bases from J, the gap between germline ends came to 15 bases. Germline V gene sequence: CDR1 SGHVS, CDR2 FQNEAQ. The CDR3 DNA reads as TGTGCCAGCAGCTTAGTACCCCTAGACCAGGCAGATACGCAGTATTTT. Its translation: CASSLVPLDQADTQYF.